Reported below is one TCR beta chain. Its antigen remains unknown. Only in-frame clones appear in the TCRdb table, and some are missing; sequencing was by immunoSEQ multiplex PCR. This sample carries about 150,000 clones, approximately 94% of them seen once, and the ten largest clones take approximately 1.8%. The data originate from a study of cytomegalovirus exposure and HLA in healthy donors. General observations from the study: Despite most TCR sequences being rare, some public TCRs occurred in many donors. Cytomegalovirus status was reportedly diagnosed by the classifier with high sensitivity and specificity.

From germline, CDR1 is LNHDA and CDR2 SQIVND (reference sequence). CDR3 length: 12 residues. After removal of 5 bases from V and 8 bases from J, the junction contained 3 bases not matched to a gene. Separate from the approximately 670-subject first cohort was the 120-subject validation cohort, to which the donors belonged. This TCR was sampled from a young man in good health and CMV-seropositive. The sample comprised PBMCs. V and J are TRBV19 and TRBJ1-1; the match to TRBD1 covers 9 bases. CDR3 residues: CASSGGTGEAFF. The CDR3 nucleotides read TGTGCCAGTAGTGGTGGGACAGGGGAAGCTTTCTTT. Looking up the rest from reference TRBV19 and TRBJ1-1 gives the full variable domain: DGGITQSPKYLFRKEGQNVTLSCEQNLNHDAMYWYRQDPGQGLRLIYYSQIVNDFQKGDIAEGYSVSREKKESFPLTVTSAQKNPTAFYLCASSGGTGEAFFGQGTRLTVV.